What follows are 21 T cell receptor beta chains derived from one specimen sequenced in a study of blood T cells in healthy people across ages. A second about 7 to 11 cycle PCR used barcoded and J-beta primers. Each CDR3 protein gets one entry after TCRdb re-called the 5' RACE reads with MiXCR. The table lists around 1,600,000 distinct CDR3 sequences, roughly 43% of them singletons. Sequencing was performed on blood. These TCRs come from a woman aged 18-29 years in good health.

The rearrangement uses TRBV20-1 and TRBJ2-2; D gene uncertain. The CDR3 covers 12 residues. Looked up from germline, CDR1 is DFQATT and CDR2 is SNEGSKA (reference sequence). Trimming pared 4 bases from V and 5 bases from J, leaving 8 bases between. The CDR3: CSAKWLTGELFF. CDR3 bases: TGCAGTGCTAAGTGGCTGACCGGGGAGCTGTTTTTT.

The chain employs TRBV6-5 and TRBJ2-3; no reliable D call. Between the trimmed V and J ends, which lost 7 bases and 6 bases, there was a span of 8 bases. The CDR3 contains 11 residues. Germline V gene lookup returns CDR1 MNHEY and CDR2 SVGAGI. The CDR3 sequence: CASNIGDTQYF. CDR3 sequence (DNA): TGTGCCAGCAACATAGGGGATACGCAGTATTTT.

This clonotype has a handful of counts. The V call is TRBV7-3, the J call TRBJ2-2; TRBD2 matches at 8 bases. This CDR3 is built from 15 residues. The germline V gene has CDR1 SGHTA and CDR2 FQGTGA. Trimming at V came to 4 bases and at J to 5 bases, leaving 6 bases not matched to a gene. The DNA for the CDR3 is TGTGCCAGCAGCTACTCCGGGACTAGAACCGGGGAGCTGTTTTTT. Translated, it gives CASSYSGTRTGELFF.

The rearrangement joins TRBV20-1 to TRBJ1-1; D may be TRBD1 (6 bases). From germline, CDR1 is DFQATT and CDR2 SNEGSKA (reference sequence). V was shortened by 1 base and J by 4 bases, with 10 bases between the two germline ends. This CDR3 contains 13 residues. The CDR3 region is CSARVGAGTEAFF. Written as DNA, the CDR3 is TGCAGTGCTAGAGTGGGGGCTGGCACTGAAGCTTTCTTT.

Only a few counts were recorded for this clonotype. The J gene is TRBJ1-1, the V gene TRBV30; no clear D. CDR1 is GTSNPN, CDR2 SVGIG, per germline (reference sequence). The length of the CDR3 is 10 residues. The V gene lost 2 bases and the J gene lost 5 bases, with 3 bases spanning the gap. CDR3 sequence (DNA): TGTGCCTGGAGTAAGACTGAAGCTTTCTTT. It translates to CAWSKTEAFF.

The chain links TRBV7-2 to TRBJ2-4, with D uncertain. Germline V gene lookup returns CDR1 SGHTA and CDR2 FQGNSA. Trimming removed 4 bases from V and 0 bases from J, with 7 bases in between. CDR3 length: 14 residues. In DNA, the CDR3 is TGTGCCAGCAGCTCCTATGGAGCCAAAAACATTCAGTACTTC. It translates to CASSSYGAKNIQYF.

The chain joins TRBV12-3 or TRBV12-4 to TRBJ1-4, with TRBD1 as a possible D gene (6 bases). CDR3 length: 15 residues. V lost 3 bases, J lost 5 bases, and 13 bases lay in between. CDR3 sequence reads: CASSFIGQPNEKLFF. The DNA of the CDR3 is TGTGCCAGCAGTTTTATCGGACAGCCGAATGAAAAACTGTTTTTT.

This clonotype was counted only a few times. The J gene is TRBJ2-3, the V gene TRBV29-1, with 9 bases lining up with TRBD1. CDR1 and CDR2 (germline): SQVTM, ANQGSEA. This CDR3 is built from 15 residues. Trimming took 3 bases from V and 6 from J; bases not matched to a gene: 10. The CDR3 DNA is TGCAGCGTTGAGACACAGGGGGCGGAGTGGGATACGCAGTATTTT. Translation: CSVETQGAEWDTQYF.

In its sample, this clonotype was seen a few times. This chain uses TRBV7-9 with TRBJ2-7; 10 bases line up with TRBD2. V was pared by 0 bases and J by 2 bases, with 7 bases of the junction left unmatched. The V gene's germline CDR1 is SEHNR and CDR2 FQNEAQ (reference sequence). The CDR3 has 17 amino acids. CDR3 nucleotides: TGTGCCAGCAGCTTAGCGATAAGGACTAGCGGCACCTACGAGCAGTACTTC. It is translated as CASSLAIRTSGTYEQYF.

The chain carries TRBV28 and TRBJ2-2, with 8 bases that match TRBD1. This CDR3 is built from 16 residues. Per germline, CDR1 MDHEN and CDR2 SYDVKM. V shed 5 bases, J shed 4 bases, and the junction held 9 bases outside the gene matches. The CDR3 protein is CASSTPGGAVTGELFF. The CDR3 DNA sequence: TGTGCCAGCAGTACTCCAGGGGGCGCCGTCACCGGGGAGCTGTTTTTT.

The V gene is TRBV4-3, the J gene TRBJ2-1; weak D call: TRBD1 (5 bases). Germline V gives CDR1 LGHNA, CDR2 YSLEER. Trimming removed 0 bases at V and 5 bases at J, with 11 bases between. The CDR3 is made up of 15 amino acids. This CDR3 reads CASSQDEQDNNEQFF. DNA for the CDR3: TGCGCCAGCAGCCAAGATGAACAGGACAACAATGAGCAGTTCTTC.

This chain connects TRBV4-3 to TRBJ1-4, with D possibly matching TRBD1 (5 bases). This CDR3 is 15 amino acids long. Trimming removed 0 bases at V and 8 bases at J, with 13 bases between. Germline V CDR1 and CDR2: LGHNA, YSLEER. CDR3 sequence: CASSQDLQGREKLFF. The CDR3, as DNA: TGCGCCAGCAGCCAAGATCTCCAGGGTAGGGAAAAACTGTTTTTT.

CDR3 residues: CASSERRGGLLEEYF. The CDR3 bases are TGTGCCAGCAGTGAAAGGCGGGGGGGCCTTTTGGAGGAGTACTTC. V usage is TRBV2 and J usage is TRBJ2-7; 9 nucleotides agree with TRBD2. The CDR3 contains 15 residues. CDR1 and CDR2 (germline): SNHLY, FYNNEI. Trimming took 2 bases from V and 11 from J; bases not matched to a gene: 13.

The table lists this clonotype with a few counts. The chain carries TRBV9 and TRBJ2-3; no reliable D call. Germline CDR1 SGDLS, CDR2 YYNGEE. V shed 0 bases and J shed 4 bases, with 9 bases lying between them. The CDR3 runs to 14 residues. CDR3 region: CASSVASTADTQYF. The DNA for the CDR3 is TGTGCCAGCAGCGTAGCCTCAACGGCAGATACGCAGTATTTT.

CDR3 nucleotide sequence: TGTGCCAGCAGTTTCCACGGGGGCTTCACCTACAATGAGCAGTTCTTC. Translating gives CASSFHGGFTYNEQFF. This chain links TRBV28 with TRBJ2-1; D possibly uses TRBD1 or TRBD2 (6 bases each). CDR1 MDHEN and CDR2 SYDVKM come from the germline V gene. This CDR3 has 16 amino acids. Trimming stripped 3 bases from V and 2 bases from J, with 14 bases between. Together with reference TRBV28 and TRBJ2-1, the CDR3 gives the full variable domain: DVKVTQSSRYLVKRTGEKVFLECVQDMDHENMFWYRQDPGLGLRLIYFSYDVKMKEKGDIPEGYSVSREKKERFSLILESASTNQTSMYLCASSFHGGFTYNEQFFGPGTRLTVL.

The V and J genes are TRBV6-1 and TRBJ1-2; possibly TRBD1 for D (5 bases). Germline V gene sequence: CDR1 MNHNS, CDR2 SASEGT. Trimming left V 2 bases short and J 5 bases short, with 18 bases between. This CDR3 contains 16 residues. CDR3 nucleotide sequence: TGTGCCAGCAGTGAACCGGTACAGGTGGGCCTGTATGGCTACACCTTC. Translation gives CASSEPVQVGLYGYTF.

The chain has TRBV20-1 and TRBJ1-1; TRBD1 might be the D (5 bases). The germline V gene encodes CDR1 DFQATT and CDR2 SNEGSKA (reference sequence). This CDR3 is built from 12 residues. V was cut by 2 bases and J by 6 bases, with 10 bases left in between. The CDR3 coding sequence is TGCAGTGCTAGACAGGGATTGTCTGAAGCTTTCTTT. The encoded protein is CSARQGLSEAFF.

Note on this clonotype: At one end the junction does not follow the germline gene, possibly because of a read error. The V and J genes are TRBV6-6 and TRBJ2-1, with 7 positions matching TRBD2. The CDR3 length is 15 residues. Germline CDR1 MNHNY, CDR2 SVGAGI (reference sequence). CDR3 DNA: TGTGCCAGCAGTCAATCTAGCGGTTCCTACAAGGAGCAGTTCTTC. This gives the protein CASSQSSGSYKEQFF.

A few counts support this clonotype. This chain uses TRBV21-1 with TRBJ2-7; the DNA was not used to check the table's D call, TRBD2. TRBV21-1 is tagged as a pseudogene. This CDR3 is 17 amino acids long. The CDR3 spells CASSKAPTSGYTYEQYF. DNA of the CDR3: TGTGCCAGCAGCAAAGCACCGACTAGCGGATATACCTACGAGCAGTACTTC.

The chain recombines TRBV14 with TRBJ2-1; TRBD2 aligns across 12 bases. This CDR3 has 16 amino acids. The germline gives CDR1 SGHDN, CDR2 FVKESK. With V trimmed by 3 bases and J by 2 bases, 2 bases remained unmatched. CDR3 nucleotides: TGTGCCAGCAGCCACAGACTAGCGGGAGCCTACAATGAGCAGTTCTTC. Translated, it gives CASSHRLAGAYNEQFF.

This sequence joins TRBV13 and TRBJ2-7; D may be TRBD1 (6 bases). The length of the CDR3 is 14 residues. The V gene's germline CDR1 is PRHDT and CDR2 FYEKMQ (reference sequence). V lost 5 bases to trimming and J lost 5 bases, with 16 bases between them. The CDR3 reads CASSLRKRDNEQYF. In DNA form, the CDR3 reads TGTGCCAGCAGCCTACGGAAGAGGGACAACGAGCAGTACTTC.